A single T cell receptor (beta chain) is shown here with its context. Its binding antigen is unknown. Base qualities were left out, and no much larger clone turns up one base away. Preparation of the library involved the immunoSEQ multiplex PCR assay. TCRdb limited this immuneACCESS table to in-frame rearrangements with V and J called. A share of clones is missing; checked studies link under half to unresolved V genes, and the rest is unexplained. Counted in this sample were about 40,000 clones; around nine tenths of them appeared once. The biggest ten clones account for over 4% of the sample. This sample was included in a study of T cell changes during pregnancy in multiple sclerosis (dated by TCRdb to between 2018 and 2020). About the full investigation: The study examined how the T cell repertoire changed over the course of pregnancy in women with multiple sclerosis.

The germline V gene gives CDR1 as MGHRA and CDR2 as YSYEKL. V loses 1 base, J loses 4 bases, and the germline ends lie 8 bases apart. The CDR3 measures 13 amino acids from cysteine to phenylalanine. This entry keeps only the CDR3 DNA: 39 bases, framed from base 1. Sequencing used CD8+ T cells from peripheral blood mononuclear cells, obtained in the first trimester of pregnancy. The chain employs TRBV4-1 and TRBJ2-7, and TRBD1 may be the D gene, going by 5 matching bases. This clonotype was sampled from a female donor with multiple sclerosis, enrolled in a pregnancy study. This receptor has the CDR3 CASSQADMYEQYF. DNA sequence: TGCGCCAGCAGCCAAGCGGACATGTACGAGCAGTACTTC.